A selection of T cell receptor beta chains follows, all from one sample in a study of identical twins. TCRdb reanalysed the 5' RACE reads using MiXCR and keeps one entry per CDR3 protein. The profile shows just under 550,000 distinct CDR3 sequences, around 15% of them singletons. The sample was also linked to a second study, of yellow fever vaccine responses in identical twins.

Sequencing used CD4+ T cells sorted from blood. These receptors originate from a woman between 18 and 30 years old in good health. CDR3s include the opening cysteine and the closing phenylalanine or tryptophan. A D gene is named only where the DNA matches it firmly. Clone size, where shown, is once, few, many, or a class for clones that have expanded.

D: TRBD1
size: few
J: TRBJ1-4
V: TRBV3-1
CDR3: CASRPWTGDEKLFF
DNA: TGTGCCAGCAGACCCTGGACAGGGGACGAAAAACTGTTTTTT

D: .
size: .
J: TRBJ1-4
V: TRBV6-4
CDR3: CASSPRGGRGEKLFF
DNA: TGTGCCAGCAGCCCTCGTGGGGGGCGCGGTGAAAAACTGTTTTTT

D: TRBD2
size: few
J: TRBJ2-1
V: TRBV12-3/TRBV12-4
CDR3: CASSGLGGYNEQFF
DNA: TGTGCCAGCAGTGGACTAGGAGGATACAATGAGCAGTTCTTC

D: TRBD2
size: few
J: TRBJ2-1
V: TRBV7-2
CDR3: CASSPRLAGADYNEQFF
DNA: TGTGCCAGCAGCCCGCGACTAGCGGGAGCGGATTACAATGAGCAGTTCTTC

D: TRBD1
size: .
J: TRBJ1-2
V: TRBV18
CDR3: CASSPSGQGNYGYTF
DNA: TGTGCCAGCTCACCTTCGGGACAGGGCAACTATGGCTACACCTTC

D: TRBD1
size: .
J: TRBJ1-1
V: TRBV5-4
CDR3: CASSPDRGMNTEAFF
DNA: TGTGCCAGCAGCCCAGACAGGGGCATGAACACTGAAGCTTTCTTT

D: .
size: .
J: TRBJ2-1
V: TRBV28
CDR3: CASSLGTGVDNEQFF
DNA: TGTGCCAGCAGTTTAGGGACTGGGGTTGACAATGAGCAGTTCTTC

D: TRBD1
size: .
J: TRBJ1-2
V: TRBV9
CDR3: CASSVESTGRGTSYGYTF
DNA: TGTGCCAGCAGCGTAGAGTCGACAGGGCGGGGGACTTCCTATGGCTACACCTTC

D: .
size: .
J: TRBJ2-2
V: TRBV20-1
CDR3: CSARDRRRNTGELFF
DNA: TGCAGTGCTAGAGATCGGCGGCGGAACACCGGGGAGCTGTTTTTT

D: .
size: few
J: TRBJ2-7
V: TRBV20-1
CDR3: CSARGYGASSYEQYF
DNA: TGCAGTGCTAGAGGATACGGGGCCAGCTCCTACGAGCAGTACTTC

D: .
size: few
J: TRBJ2-6
V: TRBV5-7
CDR3: CASRNGGRGANVLTF
DNA: TGTGCCAGCAGAAACGGGGGTAGGGGGGCCAACGTCCTGACTTTC